The subject of this entry is one T cell receptor (beta chain). As yet, its antigen is unknown. The source of the sample is a study of cytomegalovirus exposure and HLA in healthy donors. The PCR employed 60 Vbeta primers together with 13 Jbeta primers. Clones were sequenced by immunoSEQ multiplex PCR, and TCRdb holds only the in-frame ones, with some missing. Here the sample spans over 110,000 clones, 70% to 80% being singletons. At the time of sampling, donors were nominally healthy, though unrecorded immune exposures were likely. Trimming took off 5 bases at V and 4 bases at J, with 16 bases between the two ends. The CDR3 totals 15 residues. CDR1 and CDR2 from the germline V gene are SGHVS and FQNEAQ. Points from the study as a whole: When analyzed later, a missense DCLRE1C variant was found to be linked to TCR beta V- and J-gene trimming. Among TCR beta chains, those listed as cytomegalovirus-associated numbered some 160.

This chain uses TRBV7-8 with TRBJ2-3; tentatively, D is TRBD1 (5 bases). The receptor was isolated from a female donor in good health and CMV-seronegative. Source material: PBMCs. CDR3 protein: CASSQFQGLPDTQYF. As DNA, the CDR3 is TGTGCCAGCAGCCAATTCCAGGGCCTCCCAGATACGCAGTATTTT.